Following are 16 T cell receptor beta chains from one sample sequenced in a study of Ad26.COV2.S vaccination and SARS-CoV-2 variants. Sequencing was performed with immunoSEQ multiplex PCR; in TCRdb, only in-frame clones are kept and a portion is missing. The sample lists around 300,000 clones; 88% were seen once. The treatment here: some 20 received Ad26.COV2.S at low or high dose, single or two shots; about 5 received placebo; per-sample allocation not given. Following the first vaccine or placebo injection, samples were taken on day 63. This sample comprised peripheral blood, obtained in a trial of Ad26.COV2.S vaccine versus placebo. The receptors stem from a person aged 18-65 years who received the Ad26.COV2.S COVID-19 vaccine or a placebo.

With respect to this clone: The sample carries other DNA sequences with the same CDR3. This chain links TRBV27 with TRBJ1-2, with unresolved D. The CDR3 runs to 13 residues. Per the germline V gene, CDR1 is MNHEY and CDR2 is SMNVEV (reference sequence). The V end lost 3 bases, the J end lost 3 bases, and 8 bases lay between the germline ends. CDR3 sequence: CASSLAGDYGYTF. CDR3 DNA: TGTGCCAGCAGTTTGGCCGGCGACTATGGCTACACCTTC.

This sequence joins TRBV5-6 and TRBJ2-4; 10 positions agree with TRBD1. CDR1 is SGHDT and CDR2 is YYEEEE in the germline V gene. This CDR3 has 15 residues. Trimming removed 5 bases from V and 9 bases from J; junction bases left unmatched: 11. CDR3 region: CASRKYGTGESIQYF. The CDR3 bases are TGTGCCAGCAGGAAGTACGGGACAGGGGAGAGCATTCAGTACTTC.

The genes are TRBV11-3 and TRBJ2-7, with 8 bases lining up with TRBD1. V was clipped by 2 bases and J by 4 bases; unmatched bases: 10. This CDR3 contains 16 residues. Looked up from germline, CDR1 is SGHNT and CDR2 is YENEEA. CDR3 region: CASSLWAVGQVYEQYF. The CDR3 DNA reads as TGTGCCAGCAGCTTATGGGCCGTGGGACAGGTGTACGAGCAGTACTTC.

The chain combines TRBV3-1 (or the pseudogene TRBV3-2) with TRBJ2-1; D gene unclear. Germline values: CDR1 LGHDT, CDR2 YNNKEL (reference sequence). The CDR3 runs to 12 residues. V was pared by 0 bases and J by 10 bases, with 7 bases between. The CDR3 region is CASSQDRREQFF. CDR3 sequence (DNA): TGTGCCAGCAGCCAAGATCGGCGGGAGCAGTTCTTC.

In this sample, this clone turned up a few times. This rearrangement joins TRBV5-1 to TRBJ2-7; D assignment may be TRBD1 or TRBD2 (5 bases each). Trimming left V 3 bases short and J 2 bases short, with 15 bases between. Germline CDR1 reads SGHRS; CDR2 reads YFSETQ. CDR3 length: 15 residues. The CDR3 DNA follows: TGCGCCAGCAGCTACGGGACGGGACCAACCTACGAGCAGTACTTC. Its translation is CASSYGTGPTYEQYF.

The J gene is TRBJ2-1, the V gene TRBV18; tentatively, D is TRBD1 or TRBD2 (5 bases each). Trimming removed 3 bases at V and 1 base at J, with 16 bases between. Germline V gene data show CDR1 as KGHSH and CDR2 as LQKENI. The CDR3 extends over 17 amino acids. CDR3 in amino acids: CASSPRSGPESYNEQFF. DNA for the CDR3: TGTGCCAGCTCACCTCGATCGGGGCCCGAATCCTACAATGAGCAGTTCTTC.

Of note for this clone: The same CDR3 also results from other DNA sequences found in this sample. The CDR3: CASSLLGGPRGYGYTF. DNA of the CDR3: TGTGCCAGCAGTCTTCTAGGAGGCCCACGGGGATATGGCTACACCTTC. The genes are TRBV28 and TRBJ1-2; D unclear. V was clipped by 5 bases and J by 5 bases, with 21 bases between them. The CDR3 runs to 16 residues. Germline loops: CDR1 MDHEN, CDR2 SYDVKM.

The chain couples TRBV14 to TRBJ2-4; possible D gene TRBD2, 5 bases. This CDR3 is built from 15 residues. The V gene's germline CDR1 is SGHDN and CDR2 FVKESK. Trimming took 4 bases from V and 6 from J, leaving 16 bases between them. The CDR3 sequence is CASSPSGVLGNIQYF. CDR3 bases: TGTGCCAGCAGCCCCTCCGGGGTTCTTGGAAACATTCAGTACTTC.

V is TRBV7-3 and J is TRBJ2-7; 9 nucleotides match TRBD1. CDR3 size: 13 residues. The trim removed 10 bases at V and 9 bases at J, leaving 13 bases unmatched. CDR1 and CDR2 from the germline V gene are SGHTA and FQGTGA. This CDR3 is CATGPGQGDRQYF. The CDR3 DNA is TGTGCCACAGGGCCGGGACAGGGCGACCGGCAGTACTTC.

The chain combines TRBV9 with TRBJ2-7; 7 bases agree with TRBD1. With V trimmed by 4 bases and J by 6 bases, 7 bases remained unmatched. This CDR3 is 13 amino acids long. The germline V gene encodes CDR1 SGDLS and CDR2 YYNGEE. The CDR3: CASSTSTGAEQYF. The CDR3 DNA reads TGTGCCAGCAGCACTTCCACAGGGGCCGAGCAGTACTTC.

This clone was seen more than once but under ten times. This sequence joins TRBV6-5 and TRBJ1-1, with D perhaps TRBD1 (5 bases). Germline loops: CDR1 MNHEY, CDR2 SVGAGI. This CDR3 has 15 amino acids. With 0 bases removed from V and 3 bases from J, the gap between germline ends came to 11 bases. The CDR3 loop reads CASSYSSGTYTEAFF. CDR3 in DNA: TGTGCCAGCAGTTACTCGTCGGGGACCTACACTGAAGCTTTCTTT.

The V gene is TRBV3-1 (or the pseudogene TRBV3-2), the J gene TRBJ2-7; D might be TRBD1 (6 bases). Trimming took off 3 bases at V and 7 bases at J, with 7 bases between the two ends. The CDR3 length is 11 residues. CDR1 is LGHDT and CDR2 is YNNKEL in the germline V gene (reference sequence). CDR3 amino acids: CASSHTGEQYF. The CDR3 DNA follows: TGTGCCAGCAGCCACACAGGGGAGCAGTACTTC.

The chain employs TRBV3-1 (or the pseudogene TRBV3-2) and TRBJ2-7, with unresolved D. The germline V and J ends were trimmed by 1 base and 9 bases, with 7 bases remaining between them. The CDR3 extends over 11 amino acids. CDR1 is LGHDT and CDR2 is YNNKEL in the germline V gene (reference sequence). The CDR3 region has the DNA TGTGCCAGCAGCCAAGGGGGAACGCAGTACTTC. The encoded protein is CASSQGGTQYF.

The V gene is TRBV28, the J gene TRBJ2-3; the match to TRBD2 covers 9 bases. Trimming took 6 bases from V and 6 from J; bases not matched to a gene: 10. Germline CDR1 MDHEN, CDR2 SYDVKM. The CDR3 runs to 15 residues. CDR3 region: CASSHRVSGSDTQYF. The CDR3 bases are TGTGCCAGCAGCCACCGCGTTAGCGGGAGCGATACGCAGTATTTT.

The CDR3, as DNA: TGTGCCAGCAGCTTAGTACTGGATTCTGCGACGGAAGCTTTCTTT. It encodes CASSLVLDSATEAFF. V usage is TRBV7-9 and J usage is TRBJ1-1; D gene uncertain. Looked up from germline, CDR1 is SEHNR and CDR2 is FQNEAQ (reference sequence). The CDR3 loop spans 15 amino acids. V lost 1 base and J 8 bases, leaving 17 bases between the germline ends.

J is TRBJ1-1 and V is TRBV13, with D maybe TRBD1 (5 bases). CDR3 length: 14 residues. Germline CDR1 is PRHDT and CDR2 is FYEKMQ (reference sequence). V shed 4 bases and J shed 2 bases, with 11 bases lying between them. In nucleotides, the CDR3 is TGTGCCAGCAGCTACCGTACAGGCAACACTGAAGCTTTCTTT. It specifies CASSYRTGNTEAFF.